This T cell receptor (beta chain) originates from a study of cytomegalovirus exposure and HLA in healthy donors. V lost 0 bases, J lost 0 bases, and 8 bases lay in between. Per germline, CDR1 SGDLS and CDR2 YYNGEE. CDR3 length: 15 amino acids. Of note for this clone: The same CDR3 is also encoded by other DNA sequences in this sample.

Primers included in the PCR were 60 Vbeta and 13 Jbeta primers. Here immunoSEQ multiplex PCR was the method, and the copy in TCRdb shows in-frame clones only, minus some. The sample holds 69,000 or so clones, roughly 74% seen once. Sequencing input: PBMCs. The receptor comes from a woman aged 55-70 years in good health and CMV-seropositive. The rearrangement uses TRBV9 and TRBJ2-3, with a tentative D call TRBD2 (6 bases). In DNA, the CDR3 is TGTGCCAGCAGCGTAGGCGGGGCTAGCACAGATACGCAGTATTTT. Protein: CASSVGGASTDTQYF.